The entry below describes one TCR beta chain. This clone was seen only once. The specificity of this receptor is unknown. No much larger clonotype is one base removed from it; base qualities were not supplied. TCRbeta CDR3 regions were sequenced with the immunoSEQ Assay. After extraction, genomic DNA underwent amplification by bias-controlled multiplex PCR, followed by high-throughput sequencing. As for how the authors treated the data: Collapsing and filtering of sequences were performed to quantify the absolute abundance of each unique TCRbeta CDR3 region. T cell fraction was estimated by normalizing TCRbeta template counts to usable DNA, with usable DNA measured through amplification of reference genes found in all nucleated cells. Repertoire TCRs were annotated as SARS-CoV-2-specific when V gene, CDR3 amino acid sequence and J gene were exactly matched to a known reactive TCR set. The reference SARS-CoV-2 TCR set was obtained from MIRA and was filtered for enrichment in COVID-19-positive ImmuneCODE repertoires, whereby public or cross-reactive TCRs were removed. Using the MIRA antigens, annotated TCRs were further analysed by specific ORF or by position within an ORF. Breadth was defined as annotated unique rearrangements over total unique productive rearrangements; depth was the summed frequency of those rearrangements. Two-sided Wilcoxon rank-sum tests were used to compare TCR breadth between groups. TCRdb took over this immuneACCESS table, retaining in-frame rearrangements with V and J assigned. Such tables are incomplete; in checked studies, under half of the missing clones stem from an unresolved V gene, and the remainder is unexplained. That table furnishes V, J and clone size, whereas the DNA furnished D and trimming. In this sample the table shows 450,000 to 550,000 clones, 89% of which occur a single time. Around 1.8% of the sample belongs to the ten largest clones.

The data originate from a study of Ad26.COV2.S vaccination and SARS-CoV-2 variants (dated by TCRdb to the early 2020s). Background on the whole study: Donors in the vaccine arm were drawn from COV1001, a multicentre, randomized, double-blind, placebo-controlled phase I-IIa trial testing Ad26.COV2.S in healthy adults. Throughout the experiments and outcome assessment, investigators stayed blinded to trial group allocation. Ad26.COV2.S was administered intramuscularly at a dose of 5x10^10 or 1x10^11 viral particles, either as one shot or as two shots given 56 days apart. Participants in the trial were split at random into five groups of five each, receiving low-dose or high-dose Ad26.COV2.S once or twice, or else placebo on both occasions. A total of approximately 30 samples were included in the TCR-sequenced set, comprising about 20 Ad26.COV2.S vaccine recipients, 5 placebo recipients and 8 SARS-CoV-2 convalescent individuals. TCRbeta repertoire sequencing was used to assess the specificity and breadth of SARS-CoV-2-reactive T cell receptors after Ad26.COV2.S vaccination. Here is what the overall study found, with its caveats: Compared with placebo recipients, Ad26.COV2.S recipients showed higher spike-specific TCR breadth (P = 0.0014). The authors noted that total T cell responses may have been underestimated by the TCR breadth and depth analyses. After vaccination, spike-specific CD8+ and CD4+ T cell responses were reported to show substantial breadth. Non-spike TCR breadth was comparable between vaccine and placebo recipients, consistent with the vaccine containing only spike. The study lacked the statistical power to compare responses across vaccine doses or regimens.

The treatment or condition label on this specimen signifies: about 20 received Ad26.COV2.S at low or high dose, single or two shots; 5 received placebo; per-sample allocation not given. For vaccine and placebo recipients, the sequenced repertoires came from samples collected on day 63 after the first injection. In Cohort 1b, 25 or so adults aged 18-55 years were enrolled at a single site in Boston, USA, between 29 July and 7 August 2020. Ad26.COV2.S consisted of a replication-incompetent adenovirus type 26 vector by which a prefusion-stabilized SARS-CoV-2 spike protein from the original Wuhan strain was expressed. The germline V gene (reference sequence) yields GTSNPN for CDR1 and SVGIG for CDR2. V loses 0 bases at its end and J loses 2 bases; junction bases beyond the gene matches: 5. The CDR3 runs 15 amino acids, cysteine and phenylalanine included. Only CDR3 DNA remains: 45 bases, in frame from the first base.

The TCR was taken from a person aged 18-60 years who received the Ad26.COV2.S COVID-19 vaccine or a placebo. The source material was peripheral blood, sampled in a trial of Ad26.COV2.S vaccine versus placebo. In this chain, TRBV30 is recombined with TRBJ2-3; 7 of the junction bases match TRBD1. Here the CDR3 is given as CAWSVGTAITDTQYF. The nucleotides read TGTGCCTGGAGTGTGGGGACAGCTATCACAGATACGCAGTATTTT.